The rows below give T cell receptor beta chains drawn from one sample of a study of T cell repertoires in cytomegalovirus infection. Their antigens remain unidentified. Via MiXCR, TCRdb re-called the reads, giving one row per CDR3 protein. The sample consists of about 740,000 distinct CDR3 sequences, roughly a third of them appearing once. Here the sequenced sample was cultured PBMCs, taken from culture after CMV antigen stimulation. The receptors shown here come from a human donor in good health (CMV status not recorded). Some clones in this sample may be carry-over from other donors' samples. Both conserved end residues are trimmed from each CDR3. D genes are given only for firm matches. Where a row states a size, it is once, few, many or the class of an expanded clone; other rows omit it.

abundance: -; d_gene: -; j_gene: TRBJ1-1; v_gene: TRBV6-2/TRBV6-3; CDR3aa: ASRNGGVSF
abundance: -; d_gene: -; j_gene: TRBJ2-2; v_gene: TRBV6-1; CDR3aa: ASIQEGETGELF
abundance: -; d_gene: TRBD2; j_gene: TRBJ2-7; v_gene: TRBV7-8; CDR3aa: ASSSAGATPNEQY
abundance: -; d_gene: -; j_gene: TRBJ2-5; v_gene: TRBV6-6; CDR3aa: ASSSRLERETQY
abundance: -; d_gene: TRBD2; j_gene: TRBJ2-5; v_gene: TRBV7-8; CDR3aa: ASSLRGGQPGLASQETQY
abundance: many; d_gene: -; j_gene: TRBJ1-5; v_gene: TRBV7-9; CDR3aa: ASSLKGQQPQH
abundance: -; d_gene: -; j_gene: TRBJ1-4; v_gene: TRBV7-2; CDR3aa: ASSLGPPGEKLF
abundance: -; d_gene: -; j_gene: TRBJ1-1; v_gene: TRBV4-3; CDR3aa: ASSQGARVEAF
abundance: many; d_gene: -; j_gene: TRBJ1-6; v_gene: TRBV7-8; CDR3aa: ASSFGSYNSPLH
abundance: few; d_gene: TRBD1; j_gene: TRBJ2-7; v_gene: TRBV4-1; CDR3aa: ASSHRDRGIDEQY
abundance: few; d_gene: -; j_gene: TRBJ1-2; v_gene: TRBV18; CDR3aa: ASSPGAGLSYGYT
abundance: -; d_gene: TRBD1; j_gene: TRBJ2-3; v_gene: TRBV6-5; CDR3aa: ASSRFSGGQGTDTQY
abundance: -; d_gene: -; j_gene: TRBJ2-1; v_gene: TRBV20-1; CDR3aa: SAQGSYGNEQF
abundance: -; d_gene: -; j_gene: TRBJ1-1; v_gene: TRBV15; CDR3aa: ATSRPGPGAEAF